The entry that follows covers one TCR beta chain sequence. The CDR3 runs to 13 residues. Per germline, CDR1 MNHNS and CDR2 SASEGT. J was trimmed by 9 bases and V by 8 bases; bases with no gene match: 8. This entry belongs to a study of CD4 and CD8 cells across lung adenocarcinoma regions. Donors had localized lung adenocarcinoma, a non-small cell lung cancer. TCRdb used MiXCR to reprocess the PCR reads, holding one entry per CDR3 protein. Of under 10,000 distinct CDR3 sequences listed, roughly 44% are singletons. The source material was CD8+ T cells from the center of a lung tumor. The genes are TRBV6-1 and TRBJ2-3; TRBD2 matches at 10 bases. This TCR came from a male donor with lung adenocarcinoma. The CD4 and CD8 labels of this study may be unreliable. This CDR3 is CASRTSGTATQYF. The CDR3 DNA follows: TGTGCCAGCCGAACTAGCGGGACAGCCACGCAGTATTTT.